The 26 T cell receptor beta chains reported below all come from one sample, sequenced in a study of cytomegalovirus exposure and HLA in healthy donors. 13 Jbeta primers and 60 Vbeta primers were used for the PCR. Generated by immunoSEQ multiplex PCR, the TCRdb table keeps only in-frame clones and is missing some. The sample has around 300,000 clones, about 90% seen once. The sequenced material came from PBMCs. Source of these receptors: a woman aged 18-35 years in good health and CMV-seronegative.

The rearrangement joins TRBV6-1 to TRBJ2-3, with 8 bases lining up with TRBD2. The V and J ends lost 1 base and 4 bases, in that order; junction bases with no gene match: 7. The V gene's germline CDR1 is MNHNS and CDR2 SASEGT. This CDR3 region has 16 residues. The CDR3: CASSEGGGRGADTQYF. The CDR3 DNA reads TGTGCCAGCAGTGAAGGGGGGGGGCGGGGGGCAGATACGCAGTATTTT.

This chain connects TRBV11-2 to TRBJ2-7; 7 nucleotides line up with TRBD2. From germline, CDR1 is SGHAT and CDR2 FQNNGV. The CDR3 has 16 amino acids. Losses at the gene ends were 2 bases for V and 4 bases for J; bases not matched to a gene: 11. CDR3 sequence: CASSLRPRGLTYEQYF. CDR3 in DNA: TGTGCCAGCAGCTTAAGACCGCGGGGGTTAACTTACGAGCAGTACTTC.

The genes are TRBV7-9 and TRBJ2-3; maybe TRBD2 (6 bases). The germline V gene has CDR1 SEHNR and CDR2 FQNEAQ (reference sequence). The V gene lost 1 base and the J gene lost 2 bases, with 22 bases spanning the gap. The CDR3 is 19 residues long. The CDR3 sequence is CASSLGPPTRTTFTDTQYF. CDR3 sequence (DNA): TGTGCCAGCAGCTTAGGCCCCCCGACTAGGACGACTTTCACAGATACGCAGTATTTT.

The chain employs TRBV6-5 and TRBJ2-1, with D possibly being TRBD1 (6 bases). The CDR3 is 13 residues long. Per germline, CDR1 MNHEY and CDR2 SVGAGI. Trimming removed 8 bases from V and 5 bases from J, with 13 bases in between. The CDR3 nucleotides read TGTGCCAGCGGCAGGGGCCGAAACAATGAGCAGTTCTTC. Protein: CASGRGRNNEQFF.

The chain combines TRBV5-1 with TRBJ2-3, with 11 bases matching TRBD1. The CDR3 has 16 amino acids. The trim removed 7 bases at V and 6 bases at J, leaving 13 bases unmatched. The germline CDR1 and CDR2 sequences are SGHRS and YFSETQ. CDR3 region: CASGTGTGGIGDTQYF. CDR3 bases: TGCGCCAGCGGAACGGGGACAGGGGGGATTGGGGATACGCAGTATTTT.

This sequence joins TRBV30 and TRBJ1-6; the D gene is possibly TRBD1 (5 bases). Germline CDR1 reads GTSNPN; CDR2 reads SVGIG (reference sequence). The CDR3 extends over 13 amino acids. V shed 2 bases and J shed 14 bases, with 16 bases lying between them. CDR3 loop: CAWSPPGGRALHF. The CDR3 region has the DNA TGTGCCTGGAGTCCTCCTGGGGGGAGGGCCCTCCACTTT.

CDR3 bases: TGCGCCAGCAGCCAAGAAAATGGGGGCGGGACCCAGTACTTC. The encoded protein is CASSQENGGGTQYF. This chain uses TRBV4-1 with TRBJ2-5, with D possibly being TRBD1 (6 bases). The CDR3 consists of 14 residues. Trimming took 0 bases from V and 7 from J, leaving 12 bases between them. Germline CDR1 is MGHRA and CDR2 is YSYEKL.

The chain links TRBV5-1 to TRBJ1-6; D perhaps matches TRBD1 (6 bases). This CDR3 is 15 amino acids long. The germline V gene encodes CDR1 SGHRS and CDR2 YFSETQ. Trimming removed 0 bases from V and 3 bases from J, with 7 bases in between. The CDR3 sequence: CASSLGTVYNSPLHF. The CDR3 nucleotides read TGCGCCAGCAGCTTGGGGACAGTCTATAATTCACCCCTCCACTTT. Based on the CDR3 plus reference TRBV5-1 and TRBJ1-6, the full variable domain is KAGVTQTPRYLIKTRGQQVTLSCSPISGHRSVSWYQQTPGQGLQFLFEYFSETQRNKGNFPGRFSGRQFSNSRSEMNVSTLELGDSALYLCASSLGTVYNSPLHFGNGTRLTVT.

The chain couples TRBV12-2 to TRBJ2-2; the table assigns TRBD1, which was not confirmed against the DNA. TRBV12-2 constitutes a pseudogene. The CDR3 runs to 15 residues. CDR3 protein: CASRLGGQKTGELFF. The CDR3 DNA follows: TGTGCAAGTCGCTTAGGGGGCCAGAAGACCGGGGAGCTGTTTTTT.

V usage is TRBV5-1 and J usage is TRBJ1-4; 8 bases match TRBD1. The CDR3 sequence is 14 residues long. Per the germline V gene, CDR1 is SGHRS and CDR2 is YFSETQ. V gave up 3 bases and J gave up 8 bases; unmatched junction bases: 6. The CDR3 region has the DNA TGCGCCAGCAGCTCAGGGGGCGGTGGGGAAAAACTGTTTTTT. It is translated as CASSSGGGGEKLFF.

This chain uses TRBV25-1 with TRBJ1-1, with TRBD1 matching over 7 bases. Looked up from germline, CDR1 is MGHDK and CDR2 is SYGVNS. This CDR3 is built from 13 residues. Trimming cost V 6 bases and J 10 bases; bases outside gene matches: 11. Here the CDR3 DNA reads TGTGCCAGCAGCGCTCGGGACAGCACTCCAGCTTTCTTT. Protein: CASSARDSTPAFF.

This clone appeared a single time. The chain has TRBV11-2 and TRBJ1-2; the match to TRBD1 covers 11 bases. Germline loops: CDR1 SGHAT, CDR2 FQNNGV. V lost 3 bases, J lost 8 bases, and 5 bases stayed unmatched. CDR3 length: 14 residues. In DNA, the CDR3 is TGTGCCAGCAGCTTCGGACAGGGGGCCTCGGGCTACACCTTC. It translates to CASSFGQGASGYTF.

This clone was seen only once. The V gene is TRBV6-1, the J gene TRBJ1-2; TRBD1 might be the D (6 bases). With 6 bases removed from V and 7 bases from J, the gap between germline ends came to 18 bases. Germline CDR1 reads MNHNS; CDR2 reads SASEGT. The CDR3 spans 14 residues. CDR3 region: CASSVQTGSTGYTF. The CDR3 DNA follows: TGTGCCAGCAGCGTCCAGACAGGTTCGACTGGCTACACCTTC.

The chain joins TRBV12-5 to TRBJ2-3; 14 bases line up with TRBD2. CDR1 LGHNT and CDR2 FRNRAP come from the germline V gene. V lost 6 bases, J lost 0 bases, and 11 bases stayed unmatched. The CDR3 is 19 amino acids. This chain's CDR3 is CASGPGLAGDHTSTDTQYF. The CDR3 nucleotides read TGTGCTAGTGGCCCGGGACTAGCGGGGGACCATACTAGCACAGATACGCAGTATTTT. Supplemented by reference TRBV12-5 and TRBJ2-3, the full variable domain reads DARVTQTPRHKVTEMGQEVTMRCQPILGHNTVFWYRQTMMQGLELLAYFRNRAPLDDSGMPKDRFSAEMPDATLATLKIQPSEPRDSAVYFCASGPGLAGDHTSTDTQYFGPGTRLTVL.

The chain uses TRBV6-1 and TRBJ2-5, with 7 bases matching TRBD1. The J segment lost 2 bases and the V segment lost 6 bases, leaving 0 bases of the junction unmatched. Germline CDR1 reads MNHNS; CDR2 reads SASEGT. The CDR3 runs to 12 residues. CDR3 sequence: CASRQGQETQYF. The CDR3 nucleotides are TGTGCCAGCAGACAGGGGCAAGAGACCCAGTACTTC.

The chain combines TRBV9 with TRBJ2-2; 7 nucleotides match TRBD1. Germline loops: CDR1 SGDLS, CDR2 YYNGEE. Trimming at V came to 4 bases and at J to 7 bases, leaving 10 bases not matched to a gene. This CDR3 is 15 amino acids long. CDR3 DNA: TGTGCCAGCAGCCCGACAGACAGGGTTGACGGGGAGCTGTTTTTT. Its protein product is CASSPTDRVDGELFF.

V usage is TRBV7-8 and J usage is TRBJ2-7; D is unresolved. V gave up 1 base and J gave up 9 bases, with 13 bases separating them. Germline CDR1 SGHVS, CDR2 FQNEAQ. CDR3 size: 13 residues. The CDR3 spells CASSLGRQVGQYF. The CDR3 nucleotides are TGTGCCAGCAGCTTAGGCCGGCAGGTGGGGCAGTACTTC.

The chain employs TRBV5-4 and TRBJ2-7; D is uncertain. Germline CDR1 reads SGHNT; CDR2 reads YYREEE (reference sequence). V was pared by 0 bases and J by 4 bases, with 14 bases between. The CDR3 totals 15 residues. CDR3 amino acids: CASSLEPQVFYEQYF. CDR3 nucleotides: TGTGCCAGCAGCTTGGAACCACAAGTCTTTTACGAGCAGTACTTC.

This sequence joins TRBV29-1 and TRBJ1-2; the D is unclear. Germline V gives CDR1 SQVTM, CDR2 ANQGSEA. CDR3 size: 11 residues. V was trimmed by 0 bases and J by 6 bases, leaving 5 bases between them. CDR3 in amino acids: CSVEENNGYTF. The CDR3 DNA sequence: TGCAGCGTTGAAGAAAATAATGGCTACACCTTC.

The chain links TRBV15 to TRBJ1-6; D is possibly TRBD1 (6 bases). The germline V and J ends were trimmed by 1 base and 8 bases, with 9 bases remaining between them. CDR3 length equals 14 residues. Germline CDR1 and CDR2: LNHNV and YYDKDF (reference sequence). CDR3 in amino acids: CATSRAGDYSPLHF. CDR3 sequence (DNA): TGTGCCACCAGCAGAGCAGGGGATTATTCACCCCTCCACTTT.

The table lists this clone with a few counts. The genes are TRBV6-1 and TRBJ1-2; TRBD1 is a possible D gene (5 bases). This CDR3 comprises 13 residues. V was cut by 2 bases and J by 7 bases, with 11 bases left in between. Germline CDR1 reads MNHNS; CDR2 reads SASEGT. CDR3 nucleotide sequence: TGTGCCAGCAGTGAATTGGGGCCGGGTGGCTACACCTTC. Translation gives CASSELGPGGYTF.

The rearrangement uses TRBV30 and TRBJ1-2; 7 positions agree with TRBD1. The CDR3 is 13 amino acids. CDR1 GTSNPN and CDR2 SVGIG come from the germline V gene (reference sequence). J lost 5 bases, V lost 7 bases, and 10 bases had no gene match. This chain's CDR3 is CALRQGPSYGYTF. CDR3 in DNA: TGTGCCTTACGACAGGGCCCCTCATATGGCTACACCTTC. Drawing the rest from reference TRBV30 and TRBJ1-2, the complete variable domain is SQTIHQWPATLVQPVGSPLSLECTVEGTSNPNLYWYRQAAGRGLQLLFYSVGIGQISSEVPQNLSASRPQDRQFILSSKKLLLSDSGFYLCALRQGPSYGYTFGSGTRLTVV.

The chain links TRBV28 to TRBJ2-4; TRBD1 aligns across 8 bases. The V gene end was trimmed by 3 bases and the J gene end by 0 bases; junction bases not matched to a gene: 13. The CDR3 covers 19 residues. The V gene's germline CDR1 is MDHEN and CDR2 SYDVKM. The CDR3 reads CASSLVTGQGLGAKNIQYF. The CDR3 nucleotides are TGTGCCAGCAGTTTGGTAACCGGACAGGGCTTGGGAGCCAAAAACATTCAGTACTTC.

This clone showed up just once. The rearrangement uses TRBV23-1 and TRBJ1-1, with a weak D call TRBD1 (6 bases). TRBV23-1 qualifies as an ORF whose function is uncertain. V gave up 0 bases and J gave up 4 bases, with 18 bases separating them. The CDR3 has 17 residues. The CDR3 region has the DNA TGCGCCAGCAGTCAATCACGGCCCTCGACAGGCTTCACTGAAGCTTTCTTT. Translated: CASSQSRPSTGFTEAFF.

In DNA form, the CDR3 reads TGTGCCAGCAGTGACGGCGGGGGGATTGGTGGGACTGAAGCTTTCTTT. This translates into CASSDGGGIGGTEAFF. The V gene is TRBV2, the J gene TRBJ1-1, with D possibly being TRBD1 (5 bases). The CDR3 is 16 residues long. Germline V gives CDR1 SNHLY, CDR2 FYNNEI. Trimming took 3 bases from V and 5 from J, leaving 19 bases between them.

The chain carries TRBV6-5 and TRBJ2-7, with 10 bases identical to TRBD1. Germline CDR1 and CDR2: MNHEY and SVGAGI. The CDR3 loop spans 15 amino acids. Germline trimming cut 6 bases from V and 2 bases from J; bases unmatched to any gene: 7. CDR3 sequence: CASRDRDRGPYEQYF. The CDR3 bases are TGTGCCAGCAGGGACCGGGACAGGGGCCCCTACGAGCAGTACTTC.